This T cell receptor (beta chain) was documented in a study of a mutant IDH1 vaccine in newly diagnosed glioma. Points from the study as a whole: Among patients, about 94% showed immune responses induced by the vaccine.

V lost 0 bases and J 1 base, leaving 13 bases between the germline ends. Germline V CDR1 and CDR2: SGDLS, YYNGEE. The CDR3 extends over 16 amino acids. A word on this clone: Its antigen is unidentified.

Some clones are missing from TCRdb's copy, which holds only in-frame ones; the method was immunoSEQ multiplex PCR. The top ten clones hold 7% to 9% of a sample with some 100,000 clones, about four fifths of them seen once. Described time point: baseline, week 1 (first vaccination visit). Noted treatment: pre-vaccination baseline after standard-of-care therapy. The material was PBMCs, obtained from a glioma patient treated with radiotherapy, temozolomide or both. This chain connects TRBV9 to TRBJ2-5, with D perhaps matching TRBD2 (5 bases). The clonotype was recovered from a woman in her fifties or sixties with glioma. CDR3 in DNA: TGTGCCAGCAGCGTAGGGGCAGGACTGTCCCAAGAGACCCAGTACTTC. This encodes CASSVGAGLSQETQYF. Using reference TRBV9 and TRBJ2-5 for the parts outside the CDR3, the full variable domain is DSGVTQTPKHLITATGQRVTLRCSPRSGDLSVYWYQQSLDQGLQFLIQYYNGEERAKGNILERFSAQQFPDLHSELNLSSLELGDSALYFCASSVGAGLSQETQYFGPGTRLLVL.